The 19 T cell receptor beta chains presented below share a single source sample, sequenced in a study of shared clonotypes between healthy human individuals. Measured with immunoSEQ multiplex PCR; TCRdb has only the in-frame clones, and not every one. The table lists a few hundred thousand clones, more than 95% of them singletons. The source material was naive CD4+ T cells sorted from blood. Subset of the sample: CD45RA+ positively selected. The source of these receptors is a woman aged 30 to 39 in good health.

The chain links TRBV9 to TRBJ1-2, with D unresolved. Germline V lookup: CDR1 SGDLS, CDR2 YYNGEE. The CDR3 spans 14 residues. V lost 6 bases, J lost 2 bases, and 14 bases lay in between. CDR3 amino acids: CASTSRRTNYGYTF. In DNA, the CDR3 is TGTGCCAGCACCTCCCGGAGAACCAACTATGGCTACACCTTC.

This sequence joins TRBV4-1 and TRBJ2-1; possible D gene TRBD1, 6 bases. The CDR3 loop spans 17 amino acids. Germline V gene data show CDR1 as MGHRA and CDR2 as YSYEKL. V was cut by 0 bases and J by 1 base, with 13 bases left in between. The CDR3 sequence: CASSQDLRGKSYNEQFF. The CDR3 nucleotides read TGCGCCAGCAGCCAAGATCTCAGGGGCAAATCCTACAATGAGCAGTTCTTC.

This clone was seen a handful of times. The V gene is TRBV25-1, the J gene TRBJ1-1; unclear D gene. V dropped 6 bases and J dropped 6 bases, with 8 bases sitting between them. CDR1 is MGHDK and CDR2 is SYGVNS in the germline V gene. This CDR3 spans 11 amino acids. The CDR3 region is CASSERAEAFF. The DNA for the CDR3 is TGTGCCAGCAGCGAACGGGCTGAAGCTTTCTTT.

The table lists this clone with a few counts. This chain links TRBV5-1 with TRBJ2-7; 8 bases agree with TRBD1. Per the germline V gene, CDR1 is SGHRS and CDR2 is YFSETQ. The CDR3 has 17 amino acids. Trimming removed 1 base from V and 5 bases from J; junction bases left unmatched: 14. The CDR3 nucleotides read TGCGCCAGCAGCTTGAGTGCCAGGACAGGGTTAGCGAACGAGCAGTACTTC. Translation: CASSLSARTGLANEQYF.

The rearrangement joins TRBV28 to TRBJ1-2, with 8 bases lining up with TRBD1. Germline CDR1 and CDR2: MDHEN and SYDVKM. The ends lost 0 bases at V and 4 bases at J; junction bases unmatched: 1. This CDR3 is built from 14 residues. The CDR3 DNA follows: TGTGCCAGCAGTTTATGGGACAGGGTCTATGGCTACACCTTC. Translated, it gives CASSLWDRVYGYTF.

The V and J genes are TRBV15 and TRBJ2-5; no reliable D call. Trimming left V 6 bases short and J 5 bases short, with 10 bases between. CDR1 and CDR2 from the germline V gene are LNHNV and YYDKDF (reference sequence). The CDR3 runs 12 residues. The CDR3 nucleotides are TGTGCCACCAGTACCGTGGGGGAGACCCAGTACTTC. Its translation: CATSTVGETQYF.

The V gene is TRBV28, the J gene TRBJ2-1, with unresolved D. The CDR3 is made up of 14 amino acids. Germline values: CDR1 MDHEN, CDR2 SYDVKM. The ends were cut back, 2 bases at V and 5 bases at J, with 10 bases in the middle. The CDR3 is CASSLIVRDNEQFF. The CDR3 nucleotides read TGTGCCAGCAGTTTAATAGTCAGAGACAATGAGCAGTTCTTC. Drawing the rest from reference TRBV28 and TRBJ2-1, the complete variable domain is DVKVTQSSRYLVKRTGEKVFLECVQDMDHENMFWYRQDPGLGLRLIYFSYDVKMKEKGDIPEGYSVSREKKERFSLILESASTNQTSMYLCASSLIVRDNEQFFGPGTRLTVL.

The J gene is TRBJ1-1, the V gene TRBV30, with D maybe TRBD1 (6 bases). Germline CDR1 is GTSNPN and CDR2 is SVGIG (reference sequence). The ends were cut back, 5 bases at V and 8 bases at J, with 12 bases in the middle. The CDR3 contains 11 residues. CDR3 protein: CAWGQLKEAFF. In nucleotides, the CDR3 is TGTGCCTGGGGACAGCTAAAAGAAGCTTTCTTT.

V is TRBV28 and J is TRBJ2-7, with 7 positions matching TRBD2. Germline CDR1 is MDHEN and CDR2 is SYDVKM. V lost 1 base and J lost 3; bases outside the gene matches: 9. The CDR3 runs 16 residues. Here the CDR3 DNA reads TGTGCCAGCAGTTTATCAGAAGCGGGAACCTACTACGAGCAGTACTTC. This sequence encodes CASSLSEAGTYYEQYF.

This chain connects TRBV9 to TRBJ2-6; 12 bases align to TRBD2. V lost 6 bases, J lost 3 bases, and 7 bases stayed unmatched. Germline values: CDR1 SGDLS, CDR2 YYNGEE. The CDR3 is 17 amino acids. The CDR3 nucleotides are TGTGCCAGCACCCGACTAGCGGGAGACTTTGGGGCCAACGTCCTGACTTTC. This sequence encodes CASTRLAGDFGANVLTF.

The chain joins TRBV11-2 to TRBJ2-3; D possibly corresponds to TRBD1 (6 bases). The CDR3 consists of 17 residues. In germline, CDR1 is SGHAT, CDR2 FQNNGV. Trimming removed 1 base at V and 2 bases at J, with 16 bases between. The CDR3 region is CASSLGGAGQHTDTQYF. In DNA, the CDR3 is TGTGCCAGCAGCTTAGGGGGTGCCGGACAGCACACAGATACGCAGTATTTT.

This clone was counted only a few times. The gene calls are TRBV14 and TRBJ2-7, with TRBD2 as a possible D gene (5 bases). Trimming took 0 bases from V and 5 from J, leaving 11 bases between them. This CDR3 comprises 14 residues. CDR1 is SGHDN, CDR2 FVKESK, per germline. The CDR3 DNA reads TGTGCCAGCAGCCAAGATAGGATAGCGCACGAGCAGTACTTC. Protein product: CASSQDRIAHEQYF.

The CDR3 DNA is TGTGCCAGCCACCCAGGGGGTCAATCTTCTTACGAGCAGTACTTC. It codes for CASHPGGQSSYEQYF. The V and J genes are TRBV28 and TRBJ2-7; TRBD1 matches 7 bases. Germline CDR1 reads MDHEN; CDR2 reads SYDVKM. Germline trimming cut 8 bases from V and 4 bases from J; bases unmatched to any gene: 14. The CDR3 contains 15 residues.

The chain links TRBV5-4 to TRBJ1-5; TRBD1 matches at 7 bases. The CDR3 is 20 amino acids. V lost 3 bases and J lost 2; bases outside the gene matches: 20. In germline, CDR1 is SGHNT, CDR2 YYREEE (reference sequence). Written as DNA, the CDR3 is TGTGCCAGCAGCTGGATAAAAACAGGGGCCCTAGGCAGGGGCAATCAGCCCCAGCATTTT. Its translation is CASSWIKTGALGRGNQPQHF.

The rearrangement joins TRBV7-9 to TRBJ2-1; 7 positions agree with TRBD2. With V trimmed by 11 bases and J by 0 bases, 4 bases remained unmatched. CDR3 length: 13 residues. Germline CDR1 and CDR2: SEHNR and FQNEAQ (reference sequence). CDR3 sequence reads: CAWGGLSYNEQFF. CDR3 DNA: TGTGCCTGGGGGGGTCTCTCCTACAATGAGCAGTTCTTC. Complete variable domain (other parts from reference TRBV7-9 and TRBJ2-1): DTGVSQNPRHKITKRGQNVTFRCDPISEHNRLYWYRQTLGQGPEFLTYFQNEAQLEKSRLLSDRFSAERPKGSFSTLEIQRTEQGDSAMYLCAWGGLSYNEQFFGPGTRLTVL.

The gene calls are TRBV6-1 and TRBJ1-4, with D maybe TRBD1 (5 bases). Germline V gene data show CDR1 as MNHNS and CDR2 as SASEGT. This CDR3 is 12 amino acids long. Trimming removed 5 bases from V and 10 bases from J, with 11 bases in between. CDR3: CASSLLGLKLFF. The DNA for the CDR3 is TGTGCCAGCAGTCTTCTGGGGCTAAAACTGTTTTTT.

The chain links TRBV7-7 to TRBJ2-5, with 8 bases identical to TRBD2. Near its end, the DNA agrees better with TRBJ2-7, so the J call may be wrong. This CDR3 is 15 amino acids long. Germline assignment: CDR1 SSHAT and CDR2 FNYEAQ (reference sequence). Here the CDR3 reads CASSLAAGGWYEQYF. The CDR3 nucleotides read TGTGCCAGCAGCTTAGCGGCGGGGGGTTGGTACGAGCAGTACTTC.

The chain combines TRBV28 with TRBJ1-1, with D tentatively TRBD1 (5 bases). The ends were cut back, 6 bases at V and 4 bases at J, with 12 bases in the middle. The CDR3 extends over 13 amino acids. Germline V CDR1 and CDR2: MDHEN, SYDVKM. For the CDR3, the DNA is TGTGCCAGCAGAGGGAGTAGGGGCACTGAAGCTTTCTTT. It codes for CASRGSRGTEAFF.

This chain uses TRBV5-4 with TRBJ1-6; TRBD1 matches at 8 bases. Germline V CDR1 and CDR2: SGHNT, YYREEE (reference sequence). Trimming at V came to 4 bases and at J to 10 bases, leaving 7 bases not matched to a gene. The CDR3 covers 14 residues. The CDR3 reads CASSPTGAESPLHF. The DNA for the CDR3 is TGTGCCAGCAGCCCGACAGGGGCTGAATCACCCCTCCACTTT.